These T cell receptor beta chains were read from a single sample in a study of graft-versus-host responses after intestinal transplantation. These receptors have no identified antigens. Data came from immunoSEQ multiplex PCR; TCRdb stores just in-frame clones and leaves some out. The repertoire holds 80,000 to 95,000 clones, with approximately 90% as singletons. Sequenced here: unstimulated CD4+ T cells sorted from spleen or lymph node cells, sampled before transplant. The receptors come from a human donor who was the organ donor for an intestinal transplant. Each CDR3 is given with its conserved first and last residue. D genes are given only for firm matches. Size tells how often a clone was seen (once, few, many) or the class of an expanded clone, and some rows leave it out.

clone_size: few; v_call: TRBV30; d_call: NA; j_call: TRBJ1-3; cdr3_aa: CAWSVTGGNTIYF; cdr3_nt: TGTGCCTGGAGTGTAACGGGTGGAAACACCATATATTTT
clone_size: NA; v_call: TRBV18; d_call: TRBD2; j_call: TRBJ2-2; cdr3_aa: CASSPRGLARSNTGELFF; cdr3_nt: TGTGCCAGCTCACCAAGGGGACTAGCGAGGTCGAACACCGGGGAGCTGTTTTTT
clone_size: NA; v_call: TRBV7-3; d_call: NA; j_call: TRBJ2-3; cdr3_aa: CASSLFGVSSTDTQYF; cdr3_nt: TGTGCCAGCAGCTTATTTGGAGTCTCCAGCACAGATACGCAGTATTTT
clone_size: once; v_call: TRBV4-2; d_call: NA; j_call: TRBJ1-2; cdr3_aa: CASSKLTEFYGYTF; cdr3_nt: TGTGCCAGCAGCAAATTGACAGAATTCTATGGCTACACCTTC
clone_size: NA; v_call: TRBV4-2; d_call: TRBD2; j_call: TRBJ2-3; cdr3_aa: CASSRRPRASGRSVDTQYF; cdr3_nt: TGTGCCAGCAGCCGGAGGCCCAGGGCTAGCGGGAGGTCCGTAGATACGCAGTATTTT
clone_size: NA; v_call: TRBV5-1; d_call: NA; j_call: TRBJ1-1; cdr3_aa: CASSLFGLTVTEAFF; cdr3_nt: TGCGCCAGCAGCTTATTTGGACTTACAGTGACTGAAGCTTTCTTT
clone_size: NA; v_call: TRBV7-8; d_call: NA; j_call: TRBJ1-1; cdr3_aa: CAGSLARPNTEAFF; cdr3_nt: TGTGCCGGCAGCTTAGCGCGCCCAAACACTGAAGCTTTCTTT
clone_size: NA; v_call: TRBV9; d_call: NA; j_call: TRBJ2-2; cdr3_aa: CASSVGGFTGELFF; cdr3_nt: TGTGCCAGCAGCGTAGGAGGGTTCACCGGGGAGCTGTTTTTT
clone_size: NA; v_call: TRBV2; d_call: TRBD1; j_call: TRBJ1-5; cdr3_aa: CASSVRSQGAGRPQHF; cdr3_nt: TGTGCCAGCAGTGTGAGGAGTCAGGGGGCAGGGAGGCCCCAGCATTTT
clone_size: NA; v_call: TRBV7-2; d_call: NA; j_call: TRBJ1-2; cdr3_aa: CASSLEVGVIYGYTF; cdr3_nt: TGTGCCAGCAGCTTAGAGGTGGGAGTCATCTATGGCTACACCTTC
clone_size: NA; v_call: TRBV18; d_call: TRBD2; j_call: TRBJ2-1; cdr3_aa: CASSPGLAGDNEQFF; cdr3_nt: TGTGCCAGCTCACCGGGACTAGCGGGAGACAATGAGCAGTTCTTC
clone_size: once; v_call: TRBV7-6; d_call: NA; j_call: TRBJ1-2; cdr3_aa: CASSDRGGNYGYTF; cdr3_nt: TGTGCCAGCAGCGACCGGGGGGGGAACTATGGCTACACCTTC
clone_size: NA; v_call: TRBV7-2; d_call: TRBD1; j_call: TRBJ2-5; cdr3_aa: CASSLSRGQETQYF; cdr3_nt: TGTGCCAGCAGCTTGAGCAGGGGGCAAGAGACCCAGTACTTC
clone_size: NA; v_call: TRBV9; d_call: NA; j_call: TRBJ2-7; cdr3_aa: CASSVSSGSYEQYF; cdr3_nt: TGTGCCAGCAGCGTATCCTCGGGGTCCTACGAGCAGTACTTC
clone_size: NA; v_call: TRBV4-3; d_call: NA; j_call: TRBJ1-2; cdr3_aa: CASSQAGRAYGYTF; cdr3_nt: TGCGCCAGCAGCCAGGCAGGGAGGGCCTATGGCTACACCTTC
clone_size: few; v_call: TRBV5-4; d_call: NA; j_call: TRBJ1-2; cdr3_aa: CASNEGQTNYGYTF; cdr3_nt: TGTGCCAGCAACGAGGGACAAACTAACTATGGCTACACCTTC
clone_size: NA; v_call: TRBV7-3; d_call: TRBD2; j_call: TRBJ2-1; cdr3_aa: CASSAGTSGRTSYNEQFF; cdr3_nt: TGTGCCAGCAGCGCCGGGACTAGCGGGAGGACGTCCTACAATGAGCAGTTCTTC
clone_size: few; v_call: TRBV7-2; d_call: TRBD2; j_call: TRBJ2-3; cdr3_aa: CASSLGTSREDTQYF; cdr3_nt: TGTGCCAGCAGCTTGGGGACTAGTAGGGAAGATACGCAGTATTTT
clone_size: NA; v_call: TRBV2; d_call: NA; j_call: TRBJ2-1; cdr3_aa: CASSRGGLGVNEQFF; cdr3_nt: TGTGCCAGCAGTCGAGGGGGTCTCGGAGTCAATGAGCAGTTCTTC
clone_size: once; v_call: TRBV7-2; d_call: NA; j_call: TRBJ1-2; cdr3_aa: CASSAGTRYGYTF; cdr3_nt: TGTGCCAGCAGCGCCGGGACACGGTATGGCTACACCTTC
clone_size: NA; v_call: TRBV30; d_call: TRBD1; j_call: TRBJ2-7; cdr3_aa: CAWARAGTVTYEQYF; cdr3_nt: TGTGCCTGGGCTCGTGCCGGGACAGTCACCTACGAGCAGTACTTC
clone_size: NA; v_call: TRBV6-5; d_call: TRBD1; j_call: TRBJ2-7; cdr3_aa: CASTTAGTGSYEQYF; cdr3_nt: TGTGCCAGCACCACAGCTGGGACAGGATCCTACGAGCAGTACTTC
clone_size: few; v_call: TRBV27; d_call: NA; j_call: TRBJ2-6; cdr3_aa: CASSWLDSSGANVLTF; cdr3_nt: TGTGCCAGCAGTTGGCTCGACAGCTCTGGGGCCAACGTCCTGACTTTC
clone_size: NA; v_call: TRBV5-4; d_call: NA; j_call: TRBJ1-2; cdr3_aa: CASRNLWSGLNYGYTF; cdr3_nt: TGTGCCAGCAGGAACCTTTGGTCGGGATTGAACTATGGCTACACCTTC
clone_size: NA; v_call: TRBV4-2; d_call: NA; j_call: TRBJ2-1; cdr3_aa: CASSQVRGPSYNEQFF; cdr3_nt: TGTGCCAGCAGCCAAGTCCGCGGCCCCTCCTACAATGAGCAGTTCTTC
clone_size: NA; v_call: TRBV5-1; d_call: NA; j_call: TRBJ1-4; cdr3_aa: CASSLRSGTEKLFF; cdr3_nt: TGCGCCAGCAGCTTGAGAAGCGGAACTGAAAAACTGTTTTTT
clone_size: NA; v_call: TRBV5-1; d_call: TRBD2; j_call: TRBJ2-1; cdr3_aa: CASSGPGLGANEQFF; cdr3_nt: TGCGCCAGCAGCGGACCGGGACTAGGGGCCAATGAGCAGTTCTTC
clone_size: NA; v_call: TRBV28; d_call: NA; j_call: TRBJ2-7; cdr3_aa: CASSSRSEVAYEQYF; cdr3_nt: TGTGCCAGCAGTTCCCGATCGGAGGTTGCCTACGAGCAGTACTTC
clone_size: once; v_call: TRBV28; d_call: TRBD2; j_call: TRBJ2-1; cdr3_aa: CASSLAGEYNEQFF; cdr3_nt: TGTGCCAGCAGTTTGGCGGGAGAGTACAATGAGCAGTTCTTC
clone_size: once; v_call: TRBV7-6; d_call: NA; j_call: TRBJ2-2; cdr3_aa: CASSPTGLARTGELFF; cdr3_nt: TGTGCCAGCAGCCCTACTGGACTGGCGAGGACCGGGGAGCTGTTTTTT
clone_size: NA; v_call: TRBV19; d_call: NA; j_call: TRBJ2-1; cdr3_aa: CASLRELSSPPSRNEQFF; cdr3_nt: TGTGCCAGTCTCAGGGAACTCTCCTCACCCCCCTCTCGCAATGAGCAGTTCTTC
clone_size: NA; v_call: TRBV5-5; d_call: TRBD1; j_call: TRBJ1-2; cdr3_aa: CASSPQGGQGYTF; cdr3_nt: TGTGCCAGCAGCCCACAGGGGGGACAAGGCTACACCTTC
clone_size: NA; v_call: TRBV28; d_call: TRBD1; j_call: TRBJ2-5; cdr3_aa: CASRKSGGRQTQYF; cdr3_nt: TGTGCCAGCAGGAAGTCAGGGGGCAGGCAGACCCAGTACTTC
clone_size: NA; v_call: TRBV14; d_call: TRBD2; j_call: TRBJ2-3; cdr3_aa: CASSRATSGAGDTQYF; cdr3_nt: TGTGCCAGCAGCCGAGCGACTAGCGGGGCTGGAGATACGCAGTATTTT
clone_size: NA; v_call: TRBV9; d_call: TRBD2; j_call: TRBJ2-2; cdr3_aa: CASSVGGLGRVGELFF; cdr3_nt: TGTGCCAGCAGCGTAGGGGGACTAGGCCGCGTTGGGGAGCTGTTTTTT
clone_size: few; v_call: TRBV6-6; d_call: NA; j_call: TRBJ1-5; cdr3_aa: CASSRTVSPQHF; cdr3_nt: TGTGCCAGCAGCCGGACAGTTTCTCCCCAGCATTTT
clone_size: NA; v_call: TRBV28; d_call: TRBD1; j_call: TRBJ2-2; cdr3_aa: CASSSGQINTGELFF; cdr3_nt: TGTGCCAGCAGCTCGGGACAGATAAACACCGGGGAGCTGTTTTTT
clone_size: NA; v_call: TRBV5-1; d_call: NA; j_call: TRBJ1-6; cdr3_aa: CASSQGTVDLPLHF; cdr3_nt: TGCGCCAGCAGCCAGGGGACGGTTGATTTACCCCTCCACTTT
clone_size: NA; v_call: TRBV19; d_call: TRBD2; j_call: TRBJ2-1; cdr3_aa: CASSIDSRTSGYNEQFF; cdr3_nt: TGTGCCAGTAGTATAGATTCTCGGACTAGCGGCTACAATGAGCAGTTCTTC
clone_size: NA; v_call: TRBV2; d_call: TRBD1; j_call: TRBJ1-1; cdr3_aa: CAQRRQGNTEAFF; cdr3_nt: TGTGCCCAGCGGCGACAGGGCAACACTGAAGCTTTCTTT
clone_size: NA; v_call: TRBV5-1; d_call: TRBD1; j_call: TRBJ2-4; cdr3_aa: CASSLRTGKGEAKNIQYF; cdr3_nt: TGCGCCAGCAGCCTAAGGACAGGGAAGGGCGAGGCCAAAAACATTCAGTACTTC